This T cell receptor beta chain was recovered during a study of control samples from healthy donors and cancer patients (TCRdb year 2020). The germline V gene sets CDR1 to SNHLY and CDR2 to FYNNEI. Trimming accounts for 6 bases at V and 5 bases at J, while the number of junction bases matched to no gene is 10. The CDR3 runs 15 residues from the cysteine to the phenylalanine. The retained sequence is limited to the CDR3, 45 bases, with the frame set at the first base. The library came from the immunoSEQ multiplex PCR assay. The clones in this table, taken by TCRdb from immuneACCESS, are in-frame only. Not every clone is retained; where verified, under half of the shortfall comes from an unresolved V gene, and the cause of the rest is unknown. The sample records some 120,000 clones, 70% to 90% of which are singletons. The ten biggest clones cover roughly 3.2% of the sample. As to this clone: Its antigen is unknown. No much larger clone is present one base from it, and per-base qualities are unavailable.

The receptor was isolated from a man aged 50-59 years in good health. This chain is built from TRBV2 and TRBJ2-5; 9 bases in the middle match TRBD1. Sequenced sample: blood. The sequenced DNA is TGTGCCAGCAGCCCGGGACAGGGAGGAGGGGAGACCCAGTACTTC. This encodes CASSPGQGGGETQYF.